The 14 T cell receptor beta chains given below trace back to one sample, sequenced in a study of blood T cell repertoires in COVID-19. The assay was immunoSEQ multiplex PCR, and TCRdb's table has in-frame clones only and misses some. The data show roughly 18,000 clones, 75% to 95% seen once. The sample consisted of peripheral blood. These receptors were obtained from a human donor in a cohort sampled during active COVID-19.

The V call is TRBV5-1, the J call TRBJ2-5; TRBD1 agrees at 7 bases. This CDR3 contains 14 residues. V lost 4 bases to trimming and J lost 4 bases; unmatched junction nucleotides: 7. Germline assignment: CDR1 SGHRS and CDR2 YFSETQ. The CDR3 here is CASSNRGGGETQYF. The CDR3 DNA reads TGCGCCAGCAGCAACAGGGGTGGAGGAGAGACCCAGTACTTC.

The J gene is TRBJ2-3, the V gene TRBV6-2 or TRBV6-3, with a tentative D call TRBD2 (7 bases). The germline gives CDR1 MNHEY, CDR2 SVGEGT. The CDR3 has 16 residues. V lost 2 bases, J lost 1 base, and 13 bases lay in between. The DNA of the CDR3 is TGTGCCAGCAGTTACGGGGGGGGCACGGGCACAGATACGCAGTATTTT. As protein: CASSYGGGTGTDTQYF.

This chain uses TRBV11-3 with TRBJ2-7; a possible D gene is TRBD1 (5 bases). Germline CDR1 and CDR2: SGHNT and YENEEA. V lost 0 bases and J 3 bases, leaving 9 bases between the germline ends. This CDR3 has 14 residues. CDR3 coding DNA: TGTGCCAGCAGCTTAGATATGACAGTCTACGAGCAGTACTTC. Translated: CASSLDMTVYEQYF.

The chain uses TRBV10-3 and TRBJ2-5; D might be TRBD1 (5 bases). The CDR3 runs to 14 residues. V shed 0 bases and J shed 2 bases, with 7 bases lying between them. In germline, CDR1 is ENHRY, CDR2 SYGVKD. The CDR3 protein is CAISESGQQETQYF. CDR3 nucleotides: TGTGCCATCAGTGAGTCGGGGCAGCAAGAGACCCAGTACTTC.

The chain uses TRBV5-1 and TRBJ2-1, with TRBD2 matching 14 bases. CDR3 length: 17 amino acids. In germline, CDR1 is SGHRS, CDR2 YFSETQ. With V trimmed by 3 bases and J by 5 bases, 7 bases remained unmatched. The CDR3 is CASSSGLAGDINNEQFF. Written as DNA, the CDR3 is TGCGCCAGCAGCTCGGGACTAGCGGGAGATATCAACAATGAGCAGTTCTTC.

This chain uses TRBV7-2 with TRBJ2-1; 8 bases are a match to TRBD2. The germline CDR1 and CDR2 sequences are SGHTA and FQGNSA. This CDR3 contains 15 residues. Trimming cost V 6 bases and J 0 bases; bases outside gene matches: 4. This CDR3 reads CASSRSGSSYNEQFF. In DNA, the CDR3 is TGTGCCAGCAGTCGCAGCGGGAGCTCCTACAATGAGCAGTTCTTC.

The chain joins TRBV7-6 to TRBJ2-3, with D possibly TRBD2 on 5 matching bases. V was cut by 1 base and J by 0 bases, with 17 bases left in between. Per germline, CDR1 SGHVS and CDR2 FNYEAQ. The CDR3 has 18 amino acids. CDR3 amino acids: CASSLVVAGSASTDTQYF. CDR3 in DNA: TGTGCCAGCAGCTTAGTCGTTGCGGGCTCAGCTAGCACAGATACGCAGTATTTT.

Here the CDR3 DNA reads TGTGCCACCAGTGACGTAAAATTGCCGTGGGTCCGGCTAGCGGAAGGGGACTCCTACAATGAGCAGTTCTTC. Translated, it gives CATSDVKLPWVRLAEGDSYNEQFF. This chain uses TRBV24-1 with TRBJ2-1, with TRBD2 matching over 7 bases. Germline V gene sequence: CDR1 KGHDR, CDR2 SFDVKD. Trimming took 4 bases from V and 0 from J; bases not matched to a gene: 29. The CDR3 totals 24 residues.

The gene calls are TRBV7-2 and TRBJ1-4, with TRBD1 identical over 7 bases. The trim removed 5 bases at V and 1 base at J, leaving 7 bases unmatched. CDR3 length equals 16 residues. Germline V gives CDR1 SGHTA, CDR2 FQGNSA. In DNA, the CDR3 is TGTGCCAGCAGCCGGAGGAGACAGGGAACTAATGAAAAACTGTTTTTT. Amino acid sequence: CASSRRRQGTNEKLFF.

V and J are TRBV5-1 and TRBJ2-5, with D unresolved. The germline V gene has CDR1 SGHRS and CDR2 YFSETQ. V shed 4 bases and J shed 6 bases, with 10 bases lying between them. This CDR3 has 12 amino acids. This chain's CDR3 is CASSPPAQTQYF. CDR3 nucleotides: TGCGCCAGCAGCCCCCCAGCGCAGACCCAGTACTTC.

This sequence joins TRBV7-2 and TRBJ1-4; D not certain. V was cut by 2 bases and J by 1 base, with 11 bases left in between. The CDR3 has 16 residues. From germline, CDR1 is SGHTA and CDR2 FQGNSA. The CDR3 region has the DNA TGTGCCAGCAGCTTAATTAGCCCGCGAACTAATGAAAAACTGTTTTTT. Amino acids: CASSLISPRTNEKLFF.

V gene TRBV27 combines with J gene TRBJ2-1, with 8 bases lining up with TRBD2. The germline gives CDR1 MNHEY, CDR2 SMNVEV (reference sequence). The V gene end was trimmed by 5 bases and the J gene end by 10 bases; junction bases not matched to a gene: 7. The CDR3 spans 13 residues. CDR3 residues: CASSSTSGSEQFF. DNA for the CDR3: TGTGCCAGCAGTAGCACCAGCGGGAGCGAGCAGTTCTTC.

The CDR3 protein is CASSILAGGPDTGELFF. The CDR3 bases are TGTGCCAGTAGTATCCTAGCGGGAGGGCCGGACACCGGGGAGCTGTTTTTT. The rearrangement joins TRBV19 to TRBJ2-2; 12 nucleotides agree with TRBD2. Per the germline V gene, CDR1 is LNHDA and CDR2 is SQIVND (reference sequence). V lost 3 bases to trimming and J lost 3 bases; unmatched junction nucleotides: 5. This CDR3 spans 17 amino acids.

The chain couples TRBV5-6 to TRBJ1-2, with 7 bases fitting TRBD1. Germline values: CDR1 SGHDT, CDR2 YYEEEE. This CDR3 spans 15 amino acids. The junction had 13 bases not matched to a gene; V was cut back by 4 bases and J by 7 bases. The CDR3, as DNA: TGTGCCAGCAGCCGAGAACAGGGGTTCTCCTCTGGCTACACCTTC. It encodes CASSREQGFSSGYTF.